This T cell receptor (beta chain) was identified during a study of blood T cell repertoires in COVID-19. Background on the study: Some COVID-19 samples were acute and others convalescent; all came from the United States, Italy and Spain. Nucleic acid was either cDNA or gDNA, and it came from T cells, B-cell-depleted T cells, or PBMCs.

Authors' methods: Amplification from reference gene primers served as the basis for estimated nucleated cell counts. Clones were read by immunoSEQ multiplex PCR, and TCRdb kept only the in-frame ones, dropping some. From that table come the V and J calls and clone size; the DNA was used to work out D and trimming. The table lists around 700,000 clones, 80% to 90% of them singletons. This CDR3 comprises 10 residues. Trimming took off 7 bases at V and 14 bases at J, with 14 bases between the two ends. Germline V lookup: CDR1 MRHNA, CDR2 SNTAGT. This TCR came from a woman aged 18-29 years with acute or convalescent COVID-19. The chain is built from TRBV6-4 and TRBJ1-2; D gene uncertain. Sequencing was performed on peripheral blood. The CDR3 protein is CASNRKWTTF. In nucleotides, the CDR3 is TGTGCCAGCAATCGTAAGTGGACTACCTTC.